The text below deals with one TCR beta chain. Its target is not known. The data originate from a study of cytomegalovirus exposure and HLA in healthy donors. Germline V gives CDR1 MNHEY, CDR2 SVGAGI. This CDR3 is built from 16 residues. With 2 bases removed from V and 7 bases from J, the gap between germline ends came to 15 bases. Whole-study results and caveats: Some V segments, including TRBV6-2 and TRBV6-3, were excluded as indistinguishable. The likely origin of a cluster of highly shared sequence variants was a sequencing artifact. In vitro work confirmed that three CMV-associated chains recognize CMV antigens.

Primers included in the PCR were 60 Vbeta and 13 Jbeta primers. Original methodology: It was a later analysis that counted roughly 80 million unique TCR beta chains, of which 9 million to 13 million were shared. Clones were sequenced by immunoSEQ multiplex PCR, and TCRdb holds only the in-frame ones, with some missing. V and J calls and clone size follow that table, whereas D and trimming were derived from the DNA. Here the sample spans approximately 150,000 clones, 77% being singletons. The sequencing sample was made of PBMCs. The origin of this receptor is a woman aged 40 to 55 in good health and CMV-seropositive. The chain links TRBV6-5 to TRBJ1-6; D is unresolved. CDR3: CASSYESLGRNSPLHF. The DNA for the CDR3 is TGTGCCAGCAGTTACGAAAGCCTAGGCCGCAATTCACCCCTCCACTTT.